The 17 T cell receptor beta chains below all came from one sample that was sequenced in a study of T cells in Graves' hyperthyroidism and ophthalmopathy (dated by TCRdb to between 2018 and 2021). The library came from multiplex PCR. The data were produced on an Illumina HiSeq 2000. TCR beta CDR3 regions were amplified from RNA transcripts. The TCR CDR3 was subjected to a first round of RT-PCR using the HTBI primer set and the Qiagen OneStep RT-PCR kit. The public sequencing data were trimmed at Q25 with fastp and processed into clonotypes with MiXCR by TCRdb, which kept only in-frame beta chains. Every entry covers one CDR3 protein and lists the most common genes and DNA from its rows. The sample yields more than 300,000 distinct CDR3 sequences; more than 11% were counted once. Jointly, the top ten make up approximately 11% of the sample. The specimen sequenced was blood. The receptor set was obtained from a woman aged 60 to 75 with Graves' hyperthyroidism.

V and J are TRBV4-1 and TRBJ2-1, with 10 nucleotides matching TRBD1. The junction had 2 bases not matched to a gene; V was cut back by 4 bases and J by 5 bases. The CDR3 is 14 residues long. Germline V lookup: CDR1 MGHRA, CDR2 YSYEKL. The CDR3 DNA reads TGCGCCAGCAGCCTAGGACAGGGGGACAATGAGCAGTTCTTC. It translates to CASSLGQGDNEQFF.

The rearrangement joins TRBV4-2 to TRBJ2-5; D perhaps matches TRBD1 (7 bases). The CDR3 has 15 residues. Germline values: CDR1 LGHNA, CDR2 YNFKEQ. Trimming removed 4 bases from V and 5 bases from J, with 17 bases in between. The CDR3 bases are TGTGCCAGCAGCCCGCGGGACAGTCAGGGGGAGACCCAGTACTTC. Translation: CASSPRDSQGETQYF.

This clonotype has at least ten counts. The chain combines TRBV2 with TRBJ2-7; D is unresolved. Per germline, CDR1 SNHLY and CDR2 FYNNEI. Trimming took off 0 bases at V and 0 bases at J, with 9 bases between the two ends. The CDR3 is 15 residues long. The CDR3 nucleotides read TGTGCCAGCAGTGAAGCGGCGGACCTCTCCTACGAGCAGTACTTC. The encoded protein is CASSEAADLSYEQYF.

The sample holds a few counts of this clonotype. This rearrangement joins TRBV12-3 or TRBV12-4 to TRBJ1-5, with 8 positions matching TRBD1. Trimming removed 3 bases from V and 4 bases from J; junction bases left unmatched: 8. The length of the CDR3 is 16 residues. The CDR3 protein is CASSFSHGQGNQPQHF. For the CDR3, the DNA is TGTGCCAGCAGTTTTAGCCATGGACAGGGAAATCAGCCCCAGCATTTT.

Ten or more counts support this clonotype. The chain carries TRBV20-1 and TRBJ1-5, with TRBD1 identical over 7 bases. V shed 2 bases, J shed 2 bases, and the junction held 0 bases outside the gene matches. The CDR3 has 13 residues. The V gene's germline CDR1 is DFQATT and CDR2 SNEGSKA (reference sequence). The CDR3 DNA follows: TGCAGTGCTAGACAGGGGGGCAATCAGCCCCAGCATTTT. This sequence encodes CSARQGGNQPQHF.

In this sample, this clonotype turned up many times. J is TRBJ2-7 and V is TRBV5-1; possibly TRBD1 for D (6 bases). The germline gives CDR1 SGHRS, CDR2 YFSETQ. This CDR3 region has 14 residues. Between the trimmed V and J ends, which lost 2 bases and 3 bases, there was a span of 12 bases. CDR3 DNA: TGCGCCAGCAGCTTTTCGAACAGGGTCTACGAGCAGTACTTC. As protein: CASSFSNRVYEQYF.

This clonotype was counted between two and nine times. A much larger clone lies a single base off, so this may be a read error. The chain employs TRBV30 and TRBJ1-4; D remains ambiguous. The V gene lost 3 bases and the J gene lost 0 bases, with 8 bases spanning the gap. The V gene's germline CDR1 is GTSNPN and CDR2 SVGIG (reference sequence). The CDR3 contains 14 residues. CDR3 in DNA: TGTGCCTGGAGCGTGGCAGCAACTAATGAAAAACTGTTTTTT. Translation: CAWSVAATNEKLFF.

In this sample, this clonotype turned up many times. The chain employs TRBV28 and TRBJ1-2; no reliable D call. This CDR3 spans 12 amino acids. The V end was cut by 8 bases, the J end by 1 base, with 8 bases between. CDR1 MDHEN and CDR2 SYDVKM come from the germline V gene. The CDR3 coding sequence is TGTGCCAGCGTTGGGATTAACTATGGCTACACCTTC. Protein product: CASVGINYGYTF.

This clonotype has at least ten counts. CDR3 sequence: CASRQGFIYEQYF. Written as DNA, the CDR3 is TGTGCCAGCCGACAGGGGTTTATCTACGAGCAGTACTTC. The chain recombines TRBV28 with TRBJ2-7, with 8 bases lining up with TRBD1. Germline assignment: CDR1 MDHEN and CDR2 SYDVKM. V gave up 8 bases and J gave up 3 bases; unmatched junction bases: 6. This CDR3 is built from 13 residues. The whole variable domain, remainder taken from reference TRBV28 and TRBJ2-7, is DVKVTQSSRYLVKRTGEKVFLECVQDMDHENMFWYRQDPGLGLRLIYFSYDVKMKEKGDIPEGYSVSREKKERFSLILESASTNQTSMYLCASRQGFIYEQYFGPGTRLTVT.

The gene calls are TRBV28 and TRBJ2-1, with D hard to call. Germline CDR1 reads MDHEN; CDR2 reads SYDVKM. The V and J ends lost 8 bases and 4 bases respectively, with 18 bases between them. The CDR3 totals 15 residues. CDR3 loop: CASSPTTPPYNEQFF. The CDR3 nucleotides are TGTGCCAGCTCACCAACGACCCCCCCGTACAATGAGCAGTTCTTC.

On this clonotype itself: One end of the junction is discordant with germline, which a read error may explain. The CDR3 region is CAGSDSSNQPQHF. The DNA for the CDR3 is TGTGCCGGCAGTGACTCAAGCAATCAGCCCCAGCATTTT. V is TRBV6-2 or TRBV6-3 and J is TRBJ1-5; D ambiguous. Germline values: CDR1 MNHEY, CDR2 SVGEGT. The CDR3 consists of 13 residues.

This clonotype came up a few times. The chain uses TRBV6-1 and TRBJ1-4; D remains ambiguous. The V gene's germline CDR1 is MNHNS and CDR2 SASEGT. The length of the CDR3 is 20 residues. The V and J ends lost 0 bases and 1 base respectively, with 21 bases between them. The CDR3 DNA reads as TGTGCCAGCAGTGAAGCGCTATTGAGTCGGGCAGGAGGAACTAATGAAAAACTGTTTTTT. Translating it yields CASSEALLSRAGGTNEKLFF.

This clonotype was counted a few times. This rearrangement joins TRBV30 to TRBJ2-7, with 7 bases identical to TRBD1. The CDR3 has 17 residues. Germline CDR1 and CDR2: GTSNPN and SVGIG (reference sequence). V gave up 5 bases and J gave up 3 bases; unmatched junction bases: 19. The CDR3 coding sequence is TGTGCCTGGCGCTCCCGACTACAGGGGCTTTCGTTCTACGAGCAGTACTTC. It codes for CAWRSRLQGLSFYEQYF.

Ten or more counts support this clonotype. The V call is TRBV5-1, the J call TRBJ1-1; no reliable D call. The CDR3 loop spans 14 amino acids. The V and J ends lost 2 bases and 1 base respectively, with 9 bases between them. Germline lookup yields CDR1 SGHRS and CDR2 YFSETQ. CDR3 in amino acids: CASSFNGPNTEAFF. Here the CDR3 DNA reads TGCGCCAGCAGCTTTAACGGACCGAACACTGAAGCTTTCTTT.

At least ten counts were recorded for this clonotype. The J gene is TRBJ2-7, the V gene TRBV7-2, with a tentative D call TRBD2 (5 bases). CDR1 SGHTA and CDR2 FQGNSA come from the germline V gene. Trimming removed 2 bases from V and 2 bases from J, with 10 bases in between. This CDR3 is built from 14 residues. The DNA for the CDR3 is TGTGCCAGCAGCTTAAGTCTAGCTCCCTACGAGCAGTACTTC. Its protein is CASSLSLAPYEQYF.

This clonotype was detected many times. This chain uses TRBV11-2 with TRBJ2-7; 10 bases are shared with TRBD2. The CDR3 length is 15 residues. The junction had 6 bases not matched to a gene; V was cut back by 6 bases and J by 1 base. Looked up from germline, CDR1 is SGHAT and CDR2 is FQNNGV. CDR3 in amino acids: CASRGTSEMSYEQYF. DNA of the CDR3: TGTGCCAGCAGGGGGACTAGCGAAATGTCCTACGAGCAGTACTTC.

V is TRBV20-1 and J is TRBJ2-7; the match to TRBD1 covers 10 bases. After removal of 3 bases from V and 2 bases from J, the junction contained 10 bases not matched to a gene. CDR1 is DFQATT, CDR2 SNEGSKA, per germline (reference sequence). There are 16 residues in the CDR3. The CDR3 nucleotides read TGCAGTGCTAGGGGACAGGGGACCCGAGGGGCCTACGAGCAGTACTTC. Encoded protein: CSARGQGTRGAYEQYF.